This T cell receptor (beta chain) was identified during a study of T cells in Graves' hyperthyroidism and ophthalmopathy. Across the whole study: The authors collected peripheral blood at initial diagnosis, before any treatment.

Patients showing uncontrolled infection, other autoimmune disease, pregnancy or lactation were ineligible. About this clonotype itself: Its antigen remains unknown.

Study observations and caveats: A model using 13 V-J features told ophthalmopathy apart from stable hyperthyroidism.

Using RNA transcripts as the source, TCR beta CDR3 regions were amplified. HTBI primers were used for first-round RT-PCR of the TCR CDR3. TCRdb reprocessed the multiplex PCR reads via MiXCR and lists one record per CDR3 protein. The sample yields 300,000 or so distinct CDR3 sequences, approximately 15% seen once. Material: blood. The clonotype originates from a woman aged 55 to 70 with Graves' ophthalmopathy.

CDR3 in DNA: TGTGCCACCAGTAACAGCGGGGGGGCCACAGATACGCAGTATTTT. Protein: CATSNSGGATDTQYF. The chain combines TRBV24-1 with TRBJ2-3, with 10 bases fitting TRBD2. Trimming at V came to 6 bases and at J to 2 bases, leaving 4 bases not matched to a gene. This CDR3 has 15 residues. Germline-derived CDR1 and CDR2 are KGHDR and SFDVKD.